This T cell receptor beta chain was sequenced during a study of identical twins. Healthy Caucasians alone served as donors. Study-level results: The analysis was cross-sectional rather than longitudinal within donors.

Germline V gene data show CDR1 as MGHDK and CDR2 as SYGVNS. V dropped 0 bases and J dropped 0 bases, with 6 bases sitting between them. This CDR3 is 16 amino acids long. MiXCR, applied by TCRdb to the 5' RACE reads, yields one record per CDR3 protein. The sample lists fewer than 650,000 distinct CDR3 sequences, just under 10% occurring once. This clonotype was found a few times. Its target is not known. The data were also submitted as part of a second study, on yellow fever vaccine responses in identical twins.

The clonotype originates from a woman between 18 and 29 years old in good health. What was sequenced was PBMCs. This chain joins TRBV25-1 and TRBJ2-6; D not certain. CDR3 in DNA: TGTGCCAGCAGTGAATATTTCAACTCTGGGGCCAACGTCCTGACTTTC. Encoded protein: CASSEYFNSGANVLTF.